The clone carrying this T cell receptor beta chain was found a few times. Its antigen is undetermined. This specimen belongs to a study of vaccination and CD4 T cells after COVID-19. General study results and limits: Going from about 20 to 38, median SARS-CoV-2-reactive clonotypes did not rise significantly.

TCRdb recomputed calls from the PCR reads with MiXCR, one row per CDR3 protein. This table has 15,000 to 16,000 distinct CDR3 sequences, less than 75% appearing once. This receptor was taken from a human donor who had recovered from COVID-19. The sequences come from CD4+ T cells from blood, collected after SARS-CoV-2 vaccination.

CDR3 sequence reads: CATSSGGPNNQPQHF. CDR3 DNA sequence: TGTGCCACCAGCAGTGGCGGACCGAACAATCAGCCCCAGCATTTT. This chain connects TRBV15 to TRBJ1-5; D gene unclear. The CDR3 has 15 amino acids. Trimming removed 3 bases from V and 3 bases from J, with 12 bases in between. In germline, CDR1 is LNHNV, CDR2 YYDKDF (reference sequence).